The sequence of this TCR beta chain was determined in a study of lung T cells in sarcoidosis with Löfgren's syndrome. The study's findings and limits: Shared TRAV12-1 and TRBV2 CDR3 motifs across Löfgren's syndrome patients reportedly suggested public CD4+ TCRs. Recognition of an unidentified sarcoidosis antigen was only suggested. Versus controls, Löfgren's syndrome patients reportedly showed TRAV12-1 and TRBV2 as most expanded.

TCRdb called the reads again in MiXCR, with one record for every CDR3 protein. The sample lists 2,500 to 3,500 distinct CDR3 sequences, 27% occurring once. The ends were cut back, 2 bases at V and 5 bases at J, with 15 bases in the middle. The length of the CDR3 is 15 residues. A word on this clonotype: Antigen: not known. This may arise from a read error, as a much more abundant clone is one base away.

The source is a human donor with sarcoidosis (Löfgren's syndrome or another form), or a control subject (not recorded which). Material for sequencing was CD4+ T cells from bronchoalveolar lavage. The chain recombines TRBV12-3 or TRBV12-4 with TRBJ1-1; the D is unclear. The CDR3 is CASSLSEGKGTEAFF. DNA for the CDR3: TGTGCCAGCAGTTTATCAGAGGGCAAGGGTACTGAAGCTTTCTTT.